This TCR beta chain was profiled in a study of OX40 agonist ivuxolimab in advanced cancers. Study-level results: Some patients without response likewise showed low normalized clonal expansion.

The ends were cut back, 5 bases at V and 0 bases at J, with 17 bases in the middle. The CDR3 runs 16 residues. Germline-derived CDR1 and CDR2 are MDHEN and SYDVKM. Samples of blood were obtained at baseline, on cycle 4 day 1, and on cycle 7 day 1. Clones were sequenced by immunoSEQ multiplex PCR, and TCRdb holds only the in-frame ones, with some missing. The data show about 14,000 clones, over 75% seen once. As concerns this clone: Its antigen is not known.

The genes are TRBV28 and TRBJ2-7; the D call may be TRBD1 or TRBD2 (5 bases each). This sequence was found in an adult with an advanced solid tumor such as melanoma, head and neck, liver or kidney cancer. This specimen was CD4+ or CD8+ T cells sorted from blood, taken in a trial of the OX40 agonist ivuxolimab. The CDR3 coding sequence is TGTGCCAGCAGTACCTTCCTCCGGGACCCCTCCTACGAGCAGTACTTC. Amino acid sequence: CASSTFLRDPSYEQYF. Drawing the rest from reference TRBV28 and TRBJ2-7, the complete variable domain is DVKVTQSSRYLVKRTGEKVFLECVQDMDHENMFWYRQDPGLGLRLIYFSYDVKMKEKGDIPEGYSVSREKKERFSLILESASTNQTSMYLCASSTFLRDPSYEQYFGPGTRLTVT.